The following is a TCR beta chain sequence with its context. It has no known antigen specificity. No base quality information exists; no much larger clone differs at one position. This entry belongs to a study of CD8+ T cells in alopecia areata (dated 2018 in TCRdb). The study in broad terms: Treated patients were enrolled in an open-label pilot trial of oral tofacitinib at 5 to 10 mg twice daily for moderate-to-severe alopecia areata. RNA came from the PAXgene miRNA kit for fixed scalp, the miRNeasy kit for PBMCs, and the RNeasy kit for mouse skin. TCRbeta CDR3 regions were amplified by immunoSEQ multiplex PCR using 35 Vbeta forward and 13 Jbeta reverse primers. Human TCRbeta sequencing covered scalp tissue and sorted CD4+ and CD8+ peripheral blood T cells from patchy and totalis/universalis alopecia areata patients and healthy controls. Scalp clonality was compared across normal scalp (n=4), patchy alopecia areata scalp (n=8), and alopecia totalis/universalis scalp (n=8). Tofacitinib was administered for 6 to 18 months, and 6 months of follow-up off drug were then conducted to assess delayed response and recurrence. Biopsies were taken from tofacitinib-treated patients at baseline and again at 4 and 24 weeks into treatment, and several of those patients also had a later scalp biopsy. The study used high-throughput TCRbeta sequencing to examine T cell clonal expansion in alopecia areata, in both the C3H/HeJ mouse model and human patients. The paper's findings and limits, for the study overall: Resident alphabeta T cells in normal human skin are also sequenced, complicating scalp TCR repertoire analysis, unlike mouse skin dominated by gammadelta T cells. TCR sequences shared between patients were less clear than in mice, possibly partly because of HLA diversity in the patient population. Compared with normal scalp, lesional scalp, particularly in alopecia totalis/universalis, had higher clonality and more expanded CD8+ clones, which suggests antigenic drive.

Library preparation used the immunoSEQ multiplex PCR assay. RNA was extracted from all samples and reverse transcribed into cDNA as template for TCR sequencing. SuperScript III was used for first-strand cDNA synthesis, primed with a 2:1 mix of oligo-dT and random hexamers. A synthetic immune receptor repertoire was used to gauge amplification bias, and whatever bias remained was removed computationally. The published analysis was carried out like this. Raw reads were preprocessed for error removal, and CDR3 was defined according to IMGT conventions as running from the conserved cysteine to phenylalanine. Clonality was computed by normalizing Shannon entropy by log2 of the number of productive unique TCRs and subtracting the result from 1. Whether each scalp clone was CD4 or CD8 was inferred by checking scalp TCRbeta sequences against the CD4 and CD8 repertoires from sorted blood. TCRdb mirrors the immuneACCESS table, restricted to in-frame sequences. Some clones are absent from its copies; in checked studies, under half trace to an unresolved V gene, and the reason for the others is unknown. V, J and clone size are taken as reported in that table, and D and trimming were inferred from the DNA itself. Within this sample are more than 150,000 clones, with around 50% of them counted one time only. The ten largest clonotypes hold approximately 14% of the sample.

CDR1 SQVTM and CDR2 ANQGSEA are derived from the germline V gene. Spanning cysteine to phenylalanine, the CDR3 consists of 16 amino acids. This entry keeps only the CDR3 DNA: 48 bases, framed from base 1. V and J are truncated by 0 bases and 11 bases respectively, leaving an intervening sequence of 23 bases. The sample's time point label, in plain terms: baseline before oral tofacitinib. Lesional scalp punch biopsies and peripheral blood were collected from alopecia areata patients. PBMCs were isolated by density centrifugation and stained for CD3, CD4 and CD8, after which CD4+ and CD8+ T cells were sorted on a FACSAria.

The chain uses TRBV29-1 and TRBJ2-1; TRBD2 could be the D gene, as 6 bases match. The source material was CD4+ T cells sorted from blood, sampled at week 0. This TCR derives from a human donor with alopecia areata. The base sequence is TGCAGCGTTGAAGATTTGTTGGGACTTGACAATAGCCAGCAGTTCTTC. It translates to CSVEDLLGLDNSQQFF.